A single sample is the source of the 26 T cell receptor beta chains below, sequenced in a study of shared clonotypes between healthy human individuals. TCRdb's copy holds only in-frame clones and misses some; the assay was immunoSEQ multiplex PCR. The table includes 550,000 to 850,000 clones, just under 75% detected once. Sequences were obtained from memory CD4+ T cells sorted from blood. As for subset: CD45RA-negative fraction. The receptors here all came from a woman between 25 and 40 years old in good health.

A note on this clone: Other DNA sequences within the sample encode an identical CDR3. The chain recombines TRBV7-9 with TRBJ1-5; D unresolved. Germline CDR1 reads SEHNR; CDR2 reads FQNEAQ (reference sequence). This CDR3 contains 12 residues. V was cut by 6 bases and J by 4 bases, with 7 bases left in between. In DNA form, the CDR3 reads TGTGCCAGCAGTCGCGGGAATCAGCCCCAGCATTTT. It codes for CASSRGNQPQHF.

This chain connects TRBV10-3 to TRBJ2-5, with 12 positions matching TRBD2. This CDR3 has 15 amino acids. The J segment lost 11 bases and the V segment lost 6 bases, leaving 13 bases of the junction unmatched. Germline V gene lookup returns CDR1 ENHRY and CDR2 SYGVKD. Here the CDR3 reads CAISLSSGRAGEQYF. The CDR3 region has the DNA TGTGCCATCAGCCTCTCTAGCGGGAGGGCCGGGGAGCAGTACTTC.

V is TRBV28 and J is TRBJ2-7; a weak D match, TRBD2 (6 bases). The length of the CDR3 is 16 residues. The germline V gene encodes CDR1 MDHEN and CDR2 SYDVKM. Trimming removed 2 bases from V and 3 bases from J, with 17 bases in between. CDR3 DNA sequence: TGTGCCAGCAGTTTAGGGACTGCTTTAGAAGTCTACGAGCAGTACTTC. Amino acid sequence: CASSLGTALEVYEQYF.

V and J are TRBV16 and TRBJ2-7; D gene ambiguous. Trimming took 0 bases from V and 2 from J, leaving 11 bases between them. Germline V CDR1 and CDR2: KGHSY, FQNENV. The CDR3 sequence is 15 residues long. For the CDR3, the DNA is TGTGCCAGCAGCCAATCAGGGCCTGATACCTACGAGCAGTACTTC. This sequence encodes CASSQSGPDTYEQYF.

This rearrangement joins TRBV6-6 to TRBJ1-3; D is ambiguous. The CDR3 loop spans 15 amino acids. Trimming took 7 bases from V and 2 from J, leaving 15 bases between them. CDR1 is MNHNY, CDR2 SVGAGI, per germline (reference sequence). The CDR3 here is CASTLGAQAGNTIYF. The CDR3 DNA sequence: TGTGCCAGCACCCTAGGCGCCCAGGCTGGAAACACCATATATTTT.

J is TRBJ1-2 and V is TRBV6-5; 11 bases are shared with TRBD1. Unmatched junction bases numbered 7, after V lost 4 bases and J lost 6 bases. CDR1 and CDR2 from the germline V gene are MNHEY and SVGAGI. CDR3 length: 15 residues. CDR3 protein: CASSSYGQGADGYTF. The CDR3 DNA is TGTGCCAGCAGTTCCTATGGACAGGGGGCGGATGGCTACACCTTC.

V gene TRBV10-3 combines with J gene TRBJ1-1; D perhaps matches TRBD1 (6 bases). Germline loops: CDR1 ENHRY, CDR2 SYGVKD. Trimming removed 6 bases at V and 4 bases at J, with 15 bases between. The CDR3 extends over 14 amino acids. Written as DNA, the CDR3 is TGTGCCATCAGGCCACAGGGAGGCGGCACTGAAGCTTTCTTT. It is translated as CAIRPQGGGTEAFF.

V usage is TRBV19 and J usage is TRBJ2-2; TRBD2 aligns across 8 bases. V was clipped by 10 bases and J by 4 bases; unmatched bases: 5. The CDR3 runs to 13 residues. Looked up from germline, CDR1 is LNHDA and CDR2 is SQIVND (reference sequence). For the CDR3, the DNA is TGTGCCACTAACGCGGGGGGCACCGGGGAGCTGTTTTTT. Translation gives CATNAGGTGELFF.

This sequence joins TRBV23-1 and TRBJ2-2, with 9 nucleotides matching TRBD2. TRBV23-1 is designated an ORF whose function remains uncertain. CDR3 size: 18 residues. Trimming removed 3 bases from V and 4 bases from J; junction bases left unmatched: 12. The CDR3 reads CASSHPPLAGSPTGELFF. CDR3 coding DNA: TGCGCCAGCAGTCATCCCCCTCTAGCGGGAAGTCCCACCGGGGAGCTGTTTTTT.

The chain recombines TRBV19 with TRBJ2-7; 10 bases are a match to TRBD1. The CDR3 length is 16 residues. Germline CDR1 is LNHDA and CDR2 is SQIVND (reference sequence). Trimming cost V 9 bases and J 4 bases; bases outside gene matches: 15. The CDR3, as DNA: TGTGCCAGCGCCTCTGGGGACAGGGGAGGTCGGTACGAGCAGTACTTC. Protein: CASASGDRGGRYEQYF.

The genes are TRBV10-3 and TRBJ1-1; D perhaps matches TRBD1 (6 bases). CDR3 length equals 16 residues. The V gene lost 3 bases and the J gene lost 1 base, with 15 bases spanning the gap. Germline V gene data show CDR1 as ENHRY and CDR2 as SYGVKD. The CDR3 nucleotides are TGTGCCATCAGTGACATGACAGGTGGGGGGAACACTGAAGCTTTCTTT. Translated: CAISDMTGGGNTEAFF.

The chain links TRBV28 to TRBJ2-3, with TRBD2 matching 8 bases. The CDR3 runs to 22 residues. The germline V gene encodes CDR1 MDHEN and CDR2 SYDVKM. J lost 0 bases, V lost 3 bases, and 23 bases had no gene match. CDR3 loop: CASSFEYLSNFGGAGSTDTQYF. As DNA, the CDR3 is TGTGCCAGCAGTTTCGAGTACTTATCCAACTTCGGGGGGGCAGGGAGCACAGATACGCAGTATTTT.

This clone has just a few counts. This chain connects TRBV6-1 to TRBJ2-7, with no clear D. V was shortened by 1 base and J by 7 bases, with 5 bases between the two germline ends. The germline V gene has CDR1 MNHNS and CDR2 SASEGT. This CDR3 contains 11 residues. CDR3 in amino acids: CASSEGAEQYF. CDR3 nucleotides: TGTGCCAGCAGTGAAGGCGCTGAGCAGTACTTC.

The chain links TRBV6-5 to TRBJ1-2, with 8 bases lining up with TRBD1. Germline CDR1 MNHEY, CDR2 SVGAGI. V lost 6 bases and J lost 6; bases outside the gene matches: 9. The CDR3 is 14 amino acids. The CDR3 nucleotides read TGTGCCAGCAGCCTGGACAGGGAGAGACATGGCTACACCTTC. Translating gives CASSLDRERHGYTF.

There are a few counts of this clone. V and J are TRBV4-2 and TRBJ2-2; 10 bases agree with TRBD2. V was pared by 0 bases and J by 6 bases, with 4 bases of the junction left unmatched. CDR3 size: 16 residues. Germline loops: CDR1 LGHNA, CDR2 YNFKEQ. CDR3 amino acids: CASSQDPAGGAGELFF. DNA for the CDR3: TGTGCCAGCAGCCAAGACCCAGCGGGAGGGGCCGGGGAGCTGTTTTTT.

The rearrangement uses TRBV20-1 and TRBJ1-1; D gene ambiguous. CDR1 and CDR2 from the germline V gene are DFQATT and SNEGSKA (reference sequence). V shed 6 bases and J shed 1 base, with 6 bases lying between them. The CDR3 covers 11 residues. The CDR3 here is CSALENTEAFF. In nucleotides, the CDR3 is TGCAGTGCCTTGGAGAACACTGAAGCTTTCTTT.

This chain links TRBV2 with TRBJ2-5; D is perhaps TRBD2 (6 bases). The CDR3 sequence is 12 residues long. Between the trimmed V and J ends, which lost 4 bases and 7 bases, there was a span of 10 bases. Germline V gene lookup returns CDR1 SNHLY and CDR2 FYNNEI. CDR3 sequence (DNA): TGTGCCAGCAGTGTGGAGGGCGGGACCCAGTACTTC. As protein: CASSVEGGTQYF.

The V call is TRBV11-2, the J call TRBJ2-1, with 10 bases identical to TRBD2. Losses at the gene ends were 8 bases for V and 2 bases for J; bases not matched to a gene: 3. The CDR3 totals 14 residues. Germline loops: CDR1 SGHAT, CDR2 FQNNGV. CDR3 sequence reads: CASQSGRAYNEQFF. Here the CDR3 DNA reads TGTGCCAGCCAAAGCGGGAGGGCCTACAATGAGCAGTTCTTC.

In this sample, this clone turned up a few times. The chain uses TRBV7-8 and TRBJ2-3; 7 bases are a match to TRBD2. The CDR3 loop spans 17 amino acids. The trim removed 1 base at V and 3 bases at J, leaving 10 bases unmatched. CDR1 and CDR2 (germline): SGHVS, FQNEAQ. The CDR3 reads CASSLGPLAAGTDTQYF. The DNA of the CDR3 is TGTGCCAGCAGCTTAGGCCCGCTAGCGGCGGGGACAGATACGCAGTATTTT.

The CDR3 loop is CASQRETGTTGELFF. CDR3 nucleotide sequence: TGTGCCAGTCAGCGGGAGACCGGCACCACCGGGGAGCTGTTTTTT. The chain joins TRBV28 to TRBJ2-2; 8 bases agree with TRBD2. The V segment lost 9 bases and the J segment 4 bases; nucleotides outside the gene matches: 10. Germline V gives CDR1 MDHEN, CDR2 SYDVKM. The length of the CDR3 is 15 residues. Complete variable domain (other parts from reference TRBV28 and TRBJ2-2): DVKVTQSSRYLVKRTGEKVFLECVQDMDHENMFWYRQDPGLGLRLIYFSYDVKMKEKGDIPEGYSVSREKKERFSLILESASTNQTSMYLCASQRETGTTGELFFGEGSRLTVL.

This sequence joins TRBV19 and TRBJ2-7; the D is unclear. The CDR3 totals 16 residues. In germline, CDR1 is LNHDA, CDR2 SQIVND (reference sequence). Trimming left V 0 bases short and J 0 bases short, with 12 bases between. CDR3 protein: CASSIDHIVSSYEQYF. CDR3 DNA sequence: TGTGCCAGTAGTATAGATCACATCGTCAGCTCCTACGAGCAGTACTTC. Based on the CDR3 plus reference TRBV19 and TRBJ2-7, the full variable domain is DGGITQSPKYLFRKEGQNVTLSCEQNLNHDAMYWYRQDPGQGLRLIYYSQIVNDFQKGDIAEGYSVSREKKESFPLTVTSAQKNPTAFYLCASSIDHIVSSYEQYFGPGTRLTVT.

This chain connects TRBV10-3 to TRBJ1-2; D unresolved. The CDR3 spans 13 residues. The ends were cut back, 3 bases at V and 8 bases at J, with 13 bases in the middle. Germline values: CDR1 ENHRY, CDR2 SYGVKD. The CDR3 here is CAISDREVLGYTF. The DNA for the CDR3 is TGTGCCATCAGTGATAGGGAGGTCTTAGGCTACACCTTC.

CDR3 coding DNA: TGTGCCAGCAGCCTCCAGAGAGCTAACTATGGCTACACCTTC. Protein product: CASSLQRANYGYTF. V usage is TRBV7-2 and J usage is TRBJ1-2, with unresolved D. Germline values: CDR1 SGHTA, CDR2 FQGNSA. CDR3 length: 14 residues. Trimming removed 5 bases at V and 0 bases at J, with 10 bases between. Based on the CDR3 plus reference TRBV7-2 and TRBJ1-2, the full variable domain is GAGVSQSPSNKVTEKGKDVELRCDPISGHTALYWYRQSLGQGLEFLIYFQGNSAPDKSGLPSDRFSAERTGGSVSTLTIQRTQQEDSAVYLCASSLQRANYGYTFGSGTRLTVV.

DNA for the CDR3: TGTGCCAGCAGGGGGGGGGCCCTCGGTTACGAGCAGTACTTC. This translates into CASRGGALGYEQYF. The V call is TRBV11-3, the J call TRBJ2-7, with D perhaps matching TRBD2 (7 bases). The V end was cut by 6 bases, the J end by 4 bases, with 16 bases between. The length of the CDR3 is 14 residues. CDR1 and CDR2 from the germline V gene are SGHNT and YENEEA.

Worth noting for this clone: This sample includes further DNA sequences coding for the same CDR3. The V gene is TRBV5-1, the J gene TRBJ1-5, with no clear D. CDR3 length equals 13 residues. V was cut by 5 bases and J by 2 bases, with 8 bases left in between. Germline-derived CDR1 and CDR2 are SGHRS and YFSETQ. CDR3 sequence (DNA): TGCGCCAGCAGTCTGGCAGGCAATCAGCCCCAGCATTTT. It translates to CASSLAGNQPQHF.

The chain recombines TRBV28 with TRBJ2-7, with 10 bases that match TRBD2. Trimming removed 5 bases from V and 2 bases from J; junction bases left unmatched: 9. The CDR3 consists of 16 residues. From germline, CDR1 is MDHEN and CDR2 SYDVKM. The CDR3 DNA follows: TGTGCCAGCAGTCAGGACTTAGCGGGAGGTACCTACGAGCAGTACTTC. Its translation is CASSQDLAGGTYEQYF. Supplemented by reference TRBV28 and TRBJ2-7, the full variable domain reads DVKVTQSSRYLVKRTGEKVFLECVQDMDHENMFWYRQDPGLGLRLIYFSYDVKMKEKGDIPEGYSVSREKKERFSLILESASTNQTSMYLCASSQDLAGGTYEQYFGPGTRLTVT.